Sequencing of this T cell receptor (beta chain) was carried out in a study of blood T cell repertoires in COVID-19. Whole-study context: Samples came from the United States, Italy and Spain, spanning acute and convalescent COVID-19.

Produced via immunoSEQ multiplex PCR; TCRdb's table is partial and in-frame only. The sample shows about 180,000 clones, more than 85% of them seen only once. CDR1 is LGHDT, CDR2 YNNKEL, per germline (reference sequence). This CDR3 has 13 residues. Trimming pared 5 bases from V and 7 bases from J, leaving 11 bases between. The receptor was derived from a young woman with active or convalescent COVID-19. The rearrangement links TRBV3-1 (or the pseudogene TRBV3-2) to TRBJ2-2; D gene ambiguous. Sequencing used peripheral blood. The CDR3 DNA is TGTGCCAGCAGCACCCGACACGGCGGGGAGCTGTTTTTT. The encoded protein is CASSTRHGGELFF.